What follows are 31 T cell receptor beta chains derived from one specimen sequenced in a study of regulatory T cells in long-lasting Graves disease. Noted time point: persistent/refractory GD, antithyroid drugs over 5 years with positive TRAb. Researchers made the TCR library from RNA that was extracted from PBMCs. Arm-PCR with iRepertoire HTBI primers amplified the CDR3 regions for these TCR beta libraries. TCRdb reprocessed the multiplex PCR reads with MiXCR, giving one entry per CDR3 protein. There are about 660,000 distinct CDR3 sequences in the sample; around 30% occur only once, and 40% to 55% lies in the top ten. The sample consisted of peripheral blood mononuclear cells (PBMCs), taken when the disease was refractory, from a patient treated with antithyroid drugs. Receptors originate from a female donor with Graves disease.

The chain couples TRBV14 to TRBJ2-7, with 7 bases matching TRBD1. Unmatched junction bases numbered 9, after V lost 1 base and J lost 6 bases. CDR1 SGHDN and CDR2 FVKESK come from the germline V gene. The CDR3 runs to 15 residues. The chain's CDR3 is CASSQGQGVFGEQYF. CDR3 bases: TGTGCCAGCAGCCAAGGGCAGGGGGTTTTTGGCGAGCAGTACTTC.

This clonotype was observed a handful of times. This probably arose from a read error, given a far larger clone one base away. The chain couples TRBV2 to TRBJ2-7; D gene unclear. The CDR3 extends over 13 amino acids. Germline-derived CDR1 and CDR2 are SNHLY and FYNNEI. Trimming cost V 6 bases and J 4 bases, with 13 bases left between them. This CDR3 is CASSREVMYEQYF. DNA of the CDR3: TGTGCCAGCAGCAGAGAAGTGATGTACGAGCAGTACTTC.

This clonotype was seen ten or more times. The CDR3 here is CASSLGTSGSYEQYF. DNA for the CDR3: TGTGCCAGCAGTCTCGGGACTAGCGGGAGCTACGAGCAGTACTTC. The chain is built from TRBV7-3 and TRBJ2-7; TRBD2 matches 14 bases. This CDR3 spans 15 amino acids. The germline V gene has CDR1 SGHTA and CDR2 FQGTGA. Trimming cost V 6 bases and J 3 bases; bases outside gene matches: 4. Full variable domain (rest looked up from reference TRBV7-3 and TRBJ2-7): GAGVSQTPSNKVTEKGKYVELRCDPISGHTALYWYRQSLGQGPEFLIYFQGTGAADDSGLPNDRFFAVRPEGSVSTLKIQRTERGDSAVYLCASSLGTSGSYEQYFGPGTRLTVT.

The rearrangement links TRBV5-1 to TRBJ2-7; D uncertain. CDR1 SGHRS and CDR2 YFSETQ come from the germline V gene. V was trimmed by 5 bases and J by 3 bases, leaving 9 bases between them. The CDR3 consists of 12 residues. CDR3: CASRKENYEQYF. The CDR3 DNA reads TGCGCCAGCAGGAAAGAGAACTACGAGCAGTACTTC. Filled out from reference TRBV5-1 and TRBJ2-7, the complete variable domain reads KAGVTQTPRYLIKTRGQQVTLSCSPISGHRSVSWYQQTPGQGLQFLFEYFSETQRNKGNFPGRFSGRQFSNSRSEMNVSTLELGDSALYLCASRKENYEQYFGPGTRLTVT.

Ten or more counts support this clonotype. The chain combines TRBV18 with TRBJ1-2; D is ambiguous. This CDR3 region has 13 residues. The ends were cut back, 2 bases at V and 3 bases at J, with 7 bases in the middle. Germline CDR1 reads KGHSH; CDR2 reads LQKENI. This CDR3 is CASSPRADYGYTF. CDR3 sequence (DNA): TGTGCCAGCTCACCAAGGGCAGACTATGGCTACACCTTC.

The V and J genes are TRBV7-6 and TRBJ2-4; 11 bases line up with TRBD2. Gene TRBJ2-1 matches the end of the DNA better, so the J call may be wrong. The germline CDR1 and CDR2 sequences are SGHVS and FNYEAQ. The CDR3 has 17 residues. The DNA of the CDR3 is TGTGCCAGCAGCTTCCGTAGCGGGAGGGCAATATACAATGAGCAGTTCTTC. Protein sequence: CASSFRSGRAIYNEQFF.

A few counts support this clonotype. CDR3 protein: CASSVSGRAANGELFF. The CDR3, as DNA: TGTGCCAGCAGCGTAAGCGGGAGGGCGGCGAACGGGGAGCTGTTTTTT. The V gene is TRBV9, the J gene TRBJ2-2; 10 positions agree with TRBD2. The CDR3 runs to 16 residues. With 1 base clipped from V and 7 bases from J, the junction kept 7 bases outside the gene matches. Germline V CDR1 and CDR2: SGDLS, YYNGEE.

This clonotype was seen just once. This rearrangement joins TRBV6-1 to TRBJ2-3; TRBD2 agrees at 7 bases. CDR1 MNHNS and CDR2 SASEGT come from the germline V gene. This CDR3 is built from 15 residues. V shed 5 bases and J 2 bases; nucleotides not matched to a gene: 7. Here the CDR3 reads CASSTYGRNTDTQYF. The CDR3 bases are TGTGCCAGCAGTACATACGGGAGGAACACAGATACGCAGTATTTT.

V usage is TRBV13 and J usage is TRBJ2-7; D is uncertain. In germline, CDR1 is PRHDT, CDR2 FYEKMQ (reference sequence). V dropped 4 bases and J dropped 3 bases, with 10 bases sitting between them. The CDR3 totals 13 residues. CDR3 bases: TGTGCCAGCAGCTCGGGCCTTTTCTACGAGCAGTACTTC. It codes for CASSSGLFYEQYF.

Only a few counts were recorded for this clonotype. This rearrangement joins TRBV6-1 to TRBJ1-2; no definite D call. CDR3 length equals 15 residues. CDR1 MNHNS and CDR2 SASEGT come from the germline V gene. Trimming cost V 5 bases and J 0 bases, with 13 bases left between them. CDR3 bases: TGTGCCAGCAGTAGCCTCACCCGGGCTAACTATGGCTACACCTTC. Translating gives CASSSLTRANYGYTF.

This clonotype has only a few counts. The chain joins TRBV10-3 to TRBJ2-6; 9 bases map to TRBD1. There are 17 residues in the CDR3. The V gene's germline CDR1 is ENHRY and CDR2 SYGVKD. The V gene end was trimmed by 11 bases and the J gene end by 1 base; junction bases not matched to a gene: 12. The CDR3 region has the DNA TGTGCCTGCCGGGACAGGGACTTCCTGTCTGGGGCCAACGTCCTGACTTTC. It specifies CACRDRDFLSGANVLTF.

The sample holds many counts of this clonotype. V gene TRBV6-1 combines with J gene TRBJ1-1, with no clear D. This CDR3 comprises 15 residues. Germline values: CDR1 MNHNS, CDR2 SASEGT. With 0 bases removed from V and 5 bases from J, the gap between germline ends came to 13 bases. CDR3: CASSEAQAYGTEAFF. CDR3 nucleotide sequence: TGTGCCAGCAGTGAAGCCCAGGCCTACGGTACTGAAGCTTTCTTT.

The chain has TRBV14 and TRBJ1-4; possible D gene TRBD1, 6 bases. The V gene's germline CDR1 is SGHDN and CDR2 FVKESK. The CDR3 sequence is 18 residues long. Trimming took 0 bases from V and 4 from J, leaving 18 bases between them. Here the CDR3 DNA reads TGTGCCAGCAGCCAAGAACTACGGACAGTTTCTGGTAATGAAAAACTGTTTTTT. It codes for CASSQELRTVSGNEKLFF. Based on the CDR3 plus reference TRBV14 and TRBJ1-4, the full variable domain is EAGVTQFPSHSVIEKGQTVTLRCDPISGHDNLYWYRRVMGKEIKFLLHFVKESKQDESGMPNNRFLAERTGGTYSTLKVQPAELEDSGVYFCASSQELRTVSGNEKLFFGSGTQLSVL.

This clonotype was recorded at least ten times. The V gene is TRBV24-1, the J gene TRBJ1-1; no firm D call. CDR1 and CDR2 (germline): KGHDR, SFDVKD. The CDR3 totals 14 residues. V dropped 0 bases and J dropped 5 bases, with 9 bases sitting between them. The CDR3 sequence is CATSDLPERTEAFF. Here the CDR3 DNA reads TGTGCCACCAGTGATTTGCCTGAGAGGACTGAAGCTTTCTTT.

In regard to this clonotype: An end of the junction differs from the germline gene, which may be a read error. This chain joins TRBV20-1 and TRBJ1-2, with no clear D. The CDR3 has 13 residues. Per the germline V gene, CDR1 is DFQATT and CDR2 is SNEGSKA (reference sequence). The CDR3 spells CSAPLEVNHGYTF. Here the CDR3 DNA reads TGCAGTGCCCCGCTCGAAGTTAACCATGGCTACACCTTC.

The chain links TRBV6-6 to TRBJ1-2; 9 bases line up with TRBD1. Germline V gene lookup returns CDR1 MNHNY and CDR2 SVGAGI (reference sequence). V trimming: 0 bases; J trimming: 6 bases; junction bases outside the gene matches: 8. The length of the CDR3 is 16 residues. CDR3 sequence (DNA): TGTGCCAGCAGTTACTCGAGTAGGGGGACAGGGAATGGCTACACCTTC. It is translated as CASSYSSRGTGNGYTF.

This sequence joins TRBV12-3 or TRBV12-4 and TRBJ1-2; TRBD1 aligns across 7 bases. The length of the CDR3 is 14 residues. Unmatched junction bases numbered 9, after V lost 5 bases and J lost 6 bases. The CDR3, as DNA: TGTGCCAGCAGTCAGGGGACAGTGCTTGATGGCTACACCTTC. Its protein is CASSQGTVLDGYTF.

This clonotype was counted only a few times. The rearrangement links TRBV7-3 to TRBJ1-1, with 11 positions matching TRBD1. This CDR3 is 13 amino acids long. V was pared by 5 bases and J by 7 bases, with 3 bases of the junction left unmatched. Germline-derived CDR1 and CDR2 are SGHTA and FQGTGA. CDR3: CASSQGTGGEAFF. In DNA form, the CDR3 reads TGTGCCAGCAGCCAAGGGACAGGGGGTGAAGCTTTCTTT.

On this clonotype itself: This probably arose from a read error, given a far larger clone one base away. J is TRBJ2-7 and V is TRBV12-3 or TRBV12-4; no clear D. The CDR3 runs 11 residues. DNA of the CDR3: TGTGCCAGCAGCCGGACCTACGAGCGGTACTTC. Protein sequence: CASSRTYERYF.

The V call is TRBV20-1, the J call TRBJ1-5; D might be TRBD1 (5 bases). Trimming shortened V by 6 bases and J by 5 bases, and 20 bases separated the two germline ends. Germline V CDR1 and CDR2: DFQATT, SNEGSKA (reference sequence). The CDR3 sequence is 15 residues long. CDR3 sequence (DNA): TGCAGTGCACCGAAGGTGGGCAGGGAGCATCAGCCCCAGCATTTT. This gives the protein CSAPKVGREHQPQHF.

V and J are TRBV6-1 and TRBJ1-1; D is ambiguous. The CDR3 contains 13 residues. V was clipped by 5 bases and J by 1 base, with 8 bases between them. Germline V CDR1 and CDR2: MNHNS, SASEGT. CDR3 nucleotide sequence: TGTGCCAGCAGTATGAACGGGAACACTGAAGCTTTCTTT. It specifies CASSMNGNTEAFF.

In its sample, this clonotype was seen many times. This chain links TRBV6-1 with TRBJ1-2, with D uncertain. This CDR3 contains 14 residues. Per the germline V gene, CDR1 is MNHNS and CDR2 is SASEGT. V gave up 5 bases and J gave up 6 bases, with 16 bases separating them. This CDR3 is CASSPVDLRDGYTF. The CDR3 DNA reads TGTGCCAGCAGTCCCGTTGACTTGAGAGATGGCTACACCTTC.

The chain employs TRBV28 and TRBJ2-5; D may be TRBD1 (7 bases). V lost 2 bases and J lost 0, with 13 bases in between. CDR1 and CDR2 from the germline V gene are MDHEN and SYDVKM. CDR3 length: 16 amino acids. The CDR3 region is CASSLAGGSDQETQYF. CDR3 nucleotides: TGTGCCAGCAGTTTAGCAGGGGGGAGCGACCAAGAGACCCAGTACTTC.

V and J are TRBV6-5 and TRBJ1-1, with 7 bases identical to TRBD1. Germline loops: CDR1 MNHEY, CDR2 SVGAGI. CDR3 size: 17 residues. Trimming cost V 2 bases and J 2 bases; bases outside gene matches: 11. CDR3 DNA: TGTGCCAGCAGTTACAGGAGGAAGGGGGCAGGTAACACTGAAGCTTTCTTT. This codes for CASSYRRKGAGNTEAFF.

This clonotype has just a few counts. The chain recombines TRBV6-1 with TRBJ2-2; 12 bases line up with TRBD1. In germline, CDR1 is MNHNS, CDR2 SASEGT. Losses at the gene ends were 6 bases for V and 7 bases for J; bases not matched to a gene: 9. The CDR3 spans 16 residues. Written as DNA, the CDR3 is TGTGCCAGCAGGTCCCGGGACAGGGGGCTTGGCGGGGAGCTGTTTTTT. Translating gives CASRSRDRGLGGELFF.

The rearrangement joins TRBV20-1 to TRBJ2-7; D is perhaps TRBD2 (5 bases). CDR3 length: 12 amino acids. Germline V gene data show CDR1 as DFQATT and CDR2 as SNEGSKA (reference sequence). V was shortened by 5 bases and J by 0 bases, with 8 bases between the two germline ends. This CDR3 is CSARGSSYEQYF. As DNA, the CDR3 is TGCAGTGCTCGGGGAAGCTCCTACGAGCAGTACTTC.

With regard to this clonotype: Since the CDR3 does not end with the conserved phenylalanine or tryptophan, this likely comes from a read error. V usage is TRBV6-9 and J usage is TRBJ1-2; no definite D call. V lost 3 bases and J lost 6, with 11 bases in between. The germline V gene has CDR1 MNHGY and CDR2 SVAAGI. CDR3 length: 13 residues. For the CDR3, the DNA is TGTGCCAGCAGTTACGGGAGGGTGGATGGCTACACCCTC. Translation: CASSYGRVDGYTL.

There are a few counts of this clonotype. The CDR3 coding sequence is TGTGCCAGCAGCATCTGGGGAGTGCATCCTGAAGCTTTCTTT. It codes for CASSIWGVHPEAFF. The chain links TRBV6-1 to TRBJ1-1; no clear D gene. From germline, CDR1 is MNHNS and CDR2 SASEGT. This CDR3 region has 14 residues. Trimming left V 6 bases short and J 6 bases short, with 17 bases between.

The chain has TRBV28 and TRBJ2-5; D call uncertain. Deletions cut 3 bases from V and 2 bases from J, with 13 bases between. CDR3 length: 15 amino acids. Germline CDR1 and CDR2: MDHEN and SYDVKM. The CDR3 loop is CASSFMIMKQETQYF. The CDR3 coding sequence is TGTGCCAGCAGTTTTATGATAATGAAGCAAGAGACCCAGTACTTC. Full variable domain (rest looked up from reference TRBV28 and TRBJ2-5): DVKVTQSSRYLVKRTGEKVFLECVQDMDHENMFWYRQDPGLGLRLIYFSYDVKMKEKGDIPEGYSVSREKKERFSLILESASTNQTSMYLCASSFMIMKQETQYFGPGTRLLVL.

This sequence joins TRBV6-1 and TRBJ1-6, with TRBD1 identical over 10 bases. The CDR3 is 18 amino acids. The germline V gene encodes CDR1 MNHNS and CDR2 SASEGT. The V segment lost 7 bases and the J segment 0 bases; nucleotides outside the gene matches: 9. Here the CDR3 reads CASNAGTGEISYNSPLHF. In DNA form, the CDR3 reads TGTGCCAGCAACGCCGGGACAGGGGAGATCTCCTATAATTCACCCCTCCACTTT.

On this clonotype itself: This could be a read error, since a much larger clone is one nucleotide away. The rearrangement links TRBV3-1 to TRBJ2-5; D is undetermined. Germline lookup yields CDR1 LGHDT and CDR2 YNNKEL (reference sequence). This CDR3 spans 14 amino acids. CDR3 region: CASGQDRVQETQYF. As DNA, the CDR3 is TGTGCCAGCGGCCAAGATAGGGTTCAAGAGACCCAGTACTTC.